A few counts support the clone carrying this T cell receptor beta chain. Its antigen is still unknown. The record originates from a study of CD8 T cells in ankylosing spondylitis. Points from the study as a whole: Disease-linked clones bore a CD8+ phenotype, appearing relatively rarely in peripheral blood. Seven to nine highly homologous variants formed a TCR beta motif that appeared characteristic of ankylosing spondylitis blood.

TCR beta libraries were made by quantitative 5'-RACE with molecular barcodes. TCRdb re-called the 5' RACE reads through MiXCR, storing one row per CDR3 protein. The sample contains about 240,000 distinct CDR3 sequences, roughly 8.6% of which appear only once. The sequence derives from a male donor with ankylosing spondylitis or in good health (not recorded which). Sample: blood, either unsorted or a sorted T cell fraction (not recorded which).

The DNA for the CDR3 is TGTGCCAGCAGCTCCCCGGGACAGGGGGCGGATGGCTACACCTTC. Encoded protein: CASSSPGQGADGYTF. The chain couples TRBV3-1 to TRBJ1-2, with TRBD1 identical over 12 bases. The J segment lost 6 bases and the V segment lost 5 bases, leaving 7 bases of the junction unmatched. This CDR3 is 15 amino acids long. Looked up from germline, CDR1 is LGHDT and CDR2 is YNNKEL (reference sequence).